This T cell receptor beta chain was obtained from a study of blood T cell repertoires in COVID-19. Study background: COVID-19 samples from acute and convalescent phases originated in the United States, Italy and Spain. Nucleic acid was either cDNA or gDNA, and it came from T cells, B-cell-depleted T cells, or PBMCs.

How the authors handled the data: Amplified reference gene primers provided the basis for estimating nucleated cell counts. The data were produced by immunoSEQ multiplex PCR, yet TCRdb's version contains in-frame clones alone and is incomplete. From that table come the V and J calls and clone size; the DNA was used to work out D and trimming. Of 87,000 or so clones listed, approximately 86% were seen once; the top ten hold more than 4%. CDR3 length: 17 amino acids. Looked up from germline, CDR1 is SGDLS and CDR2 is YYNGEE. With 0 bases clipped from V and 5 bases from J, the junction kept 7 bases outside the gene matches.

The material sequenced was peripheral blood. V gene TRBV9 combines with J gene TRBJ2-3, with 12 bases aligning to TRBD2. The source is a man between 35 and 55 years old with acute or convalescent COVID-19. In DNA, the CDR3 is TGTGCCAGCAGCGTAGATCCTAGCGGGGGGGCCAAAGATACGCAGTATTTT. It translates to CASSVDPSGGAKDTQYF.